The table lists the clone carrying this T cell receptor beta chain with many counts. The record originates from a study of T cells after yellow fever vaccination. The V gene's germline CDR1 is MGHDK and CDR2 SYGVNS. This CDR3 is 13 amino acids long. V was pared by 5 bases and J by 6 bases, with 8 bases between. From the 5' RACE reads, TCRdb called clonotypes with MiXCR, one entry per CDR3 protein. The sample lists a few hundred thousand distinct CDR3 sequences, roughly 9% occurring once. The clonotype comes from a man between 18 and 35 years old who received the YFV17D yellow fever vaccine. The sample was CD4+ T cells sorted from PBMCs, taken 5 days after the yellow fever booster vaccination. This chain connects TRBV25-1 to TRBJ1-6, with D perhaps TRBD1 (5 bases). CDR3 sequence reads: CASSRDGNSPLHF. The CDR3 DNA reads TGTGCCAGCAGTCGGGACGGTAATTCACCCCTCCACTTT.